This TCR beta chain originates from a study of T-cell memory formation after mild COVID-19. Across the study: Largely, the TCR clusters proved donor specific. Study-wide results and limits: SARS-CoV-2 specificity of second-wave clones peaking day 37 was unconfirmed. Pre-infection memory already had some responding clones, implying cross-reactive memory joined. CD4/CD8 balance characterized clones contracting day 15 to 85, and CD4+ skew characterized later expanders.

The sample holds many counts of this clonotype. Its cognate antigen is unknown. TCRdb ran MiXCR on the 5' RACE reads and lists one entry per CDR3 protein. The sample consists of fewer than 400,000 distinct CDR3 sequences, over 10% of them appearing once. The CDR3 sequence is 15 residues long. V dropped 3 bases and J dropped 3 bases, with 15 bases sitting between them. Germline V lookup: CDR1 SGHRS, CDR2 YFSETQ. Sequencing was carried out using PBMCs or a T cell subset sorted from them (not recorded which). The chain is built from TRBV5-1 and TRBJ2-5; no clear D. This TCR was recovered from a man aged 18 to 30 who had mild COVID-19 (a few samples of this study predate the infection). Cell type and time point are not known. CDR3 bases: TGCGCCAGCAGCTCGACCACTCTAGTCGAAGAGACCCAGTACTTC. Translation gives CASSSTTLVEETQYF.